One sample yielded the 29 T cell receptor beta chains listed below, sequenced in a study of CD8 T cells in ankylosing spondylitis. Study results and caveats: It appeared that ankylosing spondylitis blood was characterized by a TCR beta motif of about eight highly homologous variants.

MiXCR, run by TCRdb on the 5' RACE reads, gives a single entry per CDR3 protein. Found here are hundreds of thousands of distinct CDR3 sequences, about 12% of them singletons; the top ten hold roughly 0.51%. The antigens these receptors bind are not known. The sequenced sample consisted of blood, either unsorted or a sorted T cell fraction (not recorded which). All receptors come from a male donor with ankylosing spondylitis.

The chain employs TRBV6-2 or TRBV6-3 and TRBJ2-5; 12 bases line up with TRBD2. Germline trimming cut 2 bases from V and 5 bases from J; bases unmatched to any gene: 15. Germline CDR1 is MNHEY and CDR2 is SVGEGT. This CDR3 region has 19 residues. CDR3 bases: TGTGCCAGCAGTTACCGGGATCTCACTTGGACTAGCGGGGATGAGACCCAGTACTTC. Translating it yields CASSYRDLTWTSGDETQYF.

This clonotype has just a few counts. CDR3 nucleotide sequence: TGTGCCAGCAGTGGTGAGCGGCCCCCGGGGGATACGCAGTATTTT. Residues: CASSGERPPGDTQYF. The chain is built from TRBV2 and TRBJ2-3, with TRBD2 as a possible D gene (5 bases). Germline V gives CDR1 SNHLY, CDR2 FYNNEI. V lost 4 bases, J lost 6 bases, and 17 bases lay in between. The CDR3 is made up of 15 amino acids.

The chain links TRBV6-1 to TRBJ1-1; 7 positions agree with TRBD1. This CDR3 region has 14 residues. V lost 7 bases to trimming and J lost 8 bases; unmatched junction nucleotides: 13. Germline CDR1 is MNHNS and CDR2 is SASEGT. CDR3 nucleotide sequence: TGTGCCAGCACCAACTCCGGACAGGCGCGAGAAGCTTTCTTT. It codes for CASTNSGQAREAFF.

The chain combines TRBV2 with TRBJ2-3; no definite D call. The CDR3 extends over 12 amino acids. Germline V gene data show CDR1 as SNHLY and CDR2 as FYNNEI. V dropped 4 bases and J dropped 6 bases, with 8 bases sitting between them. This chain's CDR3 is CASSGIPDTQYF. The DNA of the CDR3 is TGTGCCAGCAGTGGGATTCCTGATACGCAGTATTTT.

The chain links TRBV20-1 to TRBJ1-1; D ambiguous. Trimming shortened V by 4 bases and J by 3 bases, and 9 bases separated the two germline ends. Germline lookup yields CDR1 DFQATT and CDR2 SNEGSKA (reference sequence). The CDR3 covers 12 residues. The CDR3 sequence is CSAIVGYTEAFF. CDR3 in DNA: TGCAGTGCTATAGTTGGGTACACTGAAGCTTTCTTT.

The chain joins TRBV20-1 to TRBJ2-4; TRBD2 might be the D (6 bases). V was pared by 0 bases and J by 15 bases, with 21 bases between. Per germline, CDR1 DFQATT and CDR2 SNEGSKA (reference sequence). The length of the CDR3 is 14 residues. The CDR3 is CSARDDGGRPGPYF. The CDR3 DNA reads TGCAGTGCTAGAGATGATGGGGGGAGGCCAGGGCCGTACTTC.

The chain uses TRBV7-2 and TRBJ2-7, with TRBD1 matching over 8 bases. V lost 4 bases and J lost 0; bases outside the gene matches: 5. CDR1 and CDR2 (germline): SGHTA, FQGNSA. This CDR3 is 15 amino acids long. Written as DNA, the CDR3 is TGTGCCAGCAGCTATCAGGGGGCGAGCTCCTACGAGCAGTACTTC. Translated, it gives CASSYQGASSYEQYF.

The table lists this clonotype with a few counts. The rearrangement joins TRBV6-5 to TRBJ2-1, with a possible D match to TRBD2 (6 bases). Germline CDR1 and CDR2: MNHEY and SVGAGI. The CDR3 runs to 16 residues. Trimming cost V 2 bases and J 5 bases, with 16 bases left between them. Written as DNA, the CDR3 is TGTGCCAGCAGTTACACAGAGGGGCTAGCGAACAATGAGCAGTTCTTC. It is translated as CASSYTEGLANNEQFF.

The chain employs TRBV27 and TRBJ2-2; TRBD1 is a possible D gene (5 bases). This CDR3 comprises 15 residues. Germline V CDR1 and CDR2: MNHEY, SMNVEV (reference sequence). Trimming removed 3 bases at V and 4 bases at J, with 12 bases between. CDR3 amino acids: CASSFSGWGTGELFF. The CDR3 DNA sequence: TGTGCCAGCAGTTTCTCAGGGTGGGGCACCGGGGAGCTGTTTTTT.

The chain uses TRBV5-1 and TRBJ2-2, with D possibly being TRBD1 (6 bases). V lost 6 bases to trimming and J lost 5 bases, with 11 bases between them. Germline V CDR1 and CDR2: SGHRS, YFSETQ. The CDR3 totals 13 residues. The CDR3 nucleotides read TGCGCCAGCACGGGACAAGTAACCGGGGAGCTGTTTTTT. Amino acids: CASTGQVTGELFF.

This clonotype was found a few times. This chain links TRBV24-1 with TRBJ1-2; TRBD1 is a possible D gene (5 bases). CDR3 length: 12 residues. The ends were cut back, 5 bases at V and 4 bases at J, with 7 bases in the middle. The germline gives CDR1 KGHDR, CDR2 SFDVKD. The CDR3 bases are TGTGCCACCAGTGTAGGGGCCTATGGCTACACCTTC. Protein sequence: CATSVGAYGYTF.

This clonotype was observed a handful of times. The CDR3 region is CASSGGTGLSPLHF. The DNA for the CDR3 is TGTGCCAGCAGCGGGGGGACAGGGCTGTCACCCCTCCACTTT. The V and J genes are TRBV12-3 or TRBV12-4 and TRBJ1-6; 9 bases map to TRBD1. The ends lost 6 bases at V and 10 bases at J; junction bases unmatched: 7. The CDR3 is 14 amino acids.

This clonotype showed up just a few times. The chain uses TRBV12-3 or TRBV12-4 and TRBJ1-2; no clear D. Trimming stripped 5 bases from V and 7 bases from J, with 11 bases between. The CDR3 is made up of 12 amino acids. CDR3: CASSPVWGGYTF. CDR3 bases: TGTGCCAGCAGTCCTGTCTGGGGTGGCTACACCTTC.

This clonotype has only a few counts. The chain recombines TRBV29-1 with TRBJ1-2; 8 bases fit TRBD1. CDR1 and CDR2 from the germline V gene are SQVTM and ANQGSEA. The CDR3 runs 16 residues. The J segment lost 4 bases and the V segment lost 6 bases, leaving 16 bases of the junction unmatched. Written as DNA, the CDR3 is TGCAGCGTCCAGGGGGGTGGACAGGGCTCATTCTATGGCTACACCTTC. It codes for CSVQGGGQGSFYGYTF.

The chain links TRBV19 to TRBJ1-1; no firm D call. The V and J ends lost 2 bases and 1 base respectively, with 8 bases between them. The CDR3 consists of 14 residues. Germline assignment: CDR1 LNHDA and CDR2 SQIVND (reference sequence). CDR3 sequence reads: CASSIRDGNTEAFF. CDR3 DNA sequence: TGTGCCAGTAGTATACGTGACGGGAACACTGAAGCTTTCTTT.

This clonotype appeared once. The genes are TRBV2 and TRBJ2-5; D might be TRBD1 (7 bases). Germline loops: CDR1 SNHLY, CDR2 FYNNEI. Trimming shortened V by 11 bases and J by 1 base, and 11 bases separated the two germline ends. The CDR3 has 12 residues. This CDR3 reads CAGGDSQETQYF. The DNA for the CDR3 is TGTGCCGGAGGGGACAGCCAAGAGACCCAGTACTTC.

This chain links TRBV5-1 with TRBJ1-4; D is perhaps TRBD1 (5 bases). The V end lost 4 bases, the J end lost 7 bases, and 14 bases lay between the germline ends. The germline CDR1 and CDR2 sequences are SGHRS and YFSETQ. The CDR3 runs to 14 residues. Here the CDR3 reads CASSMGERGEKLFF. CDR3 nucleotide sequence: TGCGCCAGCAGCATGGGCGAAAGGGGTGAAAAACTGTTTTTT.

The chain links TRBV7-9 to TRBJ2-7; D remains ambiguous. The CDR3 is made up of 14 amino acids. The germline V gene has CDR1 SEHNR and CDR2 FQNEAQ (reference sequence). V was clipped by 2 bases and J by 5 bases, with 13 bases between them. In DNA, the CDR3 is TGTGCCAGCAGCTTATGGGCCAGATCGGACGAGCAGTACTTC. It codes for CASSLWARSDEQYF.

J is TRBJ2-7 and V is TRBV10-3, with TRBD1 identical over 7 bases. The germline V gene has CDR1 ENHRY and CDR2 SYGVKD. The CDR3 is 17 amino acids. Trimming took 0 bases from V and 3 from J; bases not matched to a gene: 11. As DNA, the CDR3 is TGTGCCATCAGTGAGTCACCAAGTCGGGACAGCATCTACGAGCAGTACTTC. Amino acids: CAISESPSRDSIYEQYF.

This clonotype has just a few counts. The V and J genes are TRBV10-3 and TRBJ2-3; D call uncertain. Germline V CDR1 and CDR2: ENHRY, SYGVKD. The ends were cut back, 11 bases at V and 6 bases at J, with 15 bases in the middle. This CDR3 is 12 amino acids long. CDR3 bases: TGTGCCGTCAAGGGTACCGCGGATACGCAGTATTTT. Amino acids: CAVKGTADTQYF.

In this sample, this clonotype turned up many times. The chain is built from TRBV5-6 and TRBJ1-4, with a possible D match to TRBD1 (5 bases). The V gene's germline CDR1 is SGHDT and CDR2 YYEEEE. Between the trimmed V and J ends, which lost 7 bases and 4 bases, there was a span of 17 bases. CDR3 size: 15 residues. The CDR3 protein is CASRRGWGVNEKLFF. CDR3 DNA: TGTGCCAGCCGAAGGGGCTGGGGGGTTAATGAAAAACTGTTTTTT. Drawing the rest from reference TRBV5-6 and TRBJ1-4, the complete variable domain is DAGVTQSPTHLIKTRGQQVTLRCSPKSGHDTVSWYQQALGQGPQFIFQYYEEEERQRGNFPDRFSGHQFPNYSSELNVNALLLGDSALYLCASRRGWGVNEKLFFGSGTQLSVL.

This clonotype was seen repeatedly, ten times or more. The chain joins TRBV29-1 to TRBJ1-1; D uncertain. V was trimmed by 7 bases and J by 1 base, leaving 13 bases between them. CDR3 length equals 13 residues. Germline assignment: CDR1 SQVTM and CDR2 ANQGSEA. CDR3 nucleotides: TGCAGCGCCCGTGCTACAGCGAACACTGAAGCTTTCTTT. Amino acids: CSARATANTEAFF.

The sample holds many counts of this clonotype. J is TRBJ1-2 and V is TRBV30; D gene unclear. V lost 4 bases, J lost 1 base, and 10 bases lay in between. CDR1 GTSNPN and CDR2 SVGIG come from the germline V gene (reference sequence). The CDR3 is made up of 13 amino acids. The CDR3 DNA is TGTGCCTGGAATCCCAGAGTTAACTATGGCTACACCTTC. It translates to CAWNPRVNYGYTF.

The rearrangement joins TRBV6-1 to TRBJ2-7, with D perhaps given as TRBD1 or TRBD2 (5 bases each). CDR3 length: 14 amino acids. V was shortened by 5 bases and J by 2 bases, with 13 bases between the two germline ends. Germline V gene sequence: CDR1 MNHNS, CDR2 SASEGT. The chain's CDR3 is CASSSLRDAYEQYF. Written as DNA, the CDR3 is TGTGCCAGCAGTAGCCTCCGGGACGCCTACGAGCAGTACTTC.

The chain employs TRBV4-2 and TRBJ2-3, with D hard to call. The V and J ends lost 1 base and 4 bases respectively, with 3 bases between them. The CDR3 sequence is 12 residues long. Germline CDR1 and CDR2: LGHNA and YNFKEQ. This chain's CDR3 is CASSQVSDTQYF. The CDR3 coding sequence is TGTGCCAGCAGCCAAGTATCAGATACGCAGTATTTT.

As to this clonotype: The CDR3 does not close with the conserved phenylalanine or tryptophan, likely indicating a read error. This chain links TRBV7-3 with TRBJ2-7; TRBD2 matches 10 bases. The CDR3 length is 15 residues. V dropped 5 bases and J dropped 4; count of bases not matched to a gene: 8. The germline V gene has CDR1 SGHTA and CDR2 FQGTGA. The CDR3: CASSLSGGSTYEQYL. CDR3 coding DNA: TGTGCCAGCAGCCTTAGCGGGGGGAGCACTTACGAGCAGTACCTC.

This chain's CDR3 is CASSERSLAREQFF. The CDR3 coding sequence is TGTGCCAGCAGCGAGAGAAGTCTAGCGAGAGAGCAGTTCTTC. The rearrangement uses TRBV9 and TRBJ2-1, with D perhaps matching TRBD2 (6 bases). CDR1 is SGDLS, CDR2 YYNGEE, per germline. This CDR3 has 14 residues. V was pared by 3 bases and J by 10 bases, with 17 bases between.

The J gene is TRBJ2-3, the V gene TRBV21-1; the tabulated D call, TRBD2, remains unverified against the DNA. TRBV21-1 is a known pseudogene. The length of the CDR3 is 13 residues. The CDR3 DNA is TGTGCCAGCAGCTACCCTCACTGGAGAACGCAGTATTTT. Encoded protein: CASSYPHWRTQYF.

This clonotype was observed many times. The rearrangement joins TRBV20-1 to TRBJ1-1; unclear D gene. This CDR3 spans 14 amino acids. Germline-derived CDR1 and CDR2 are DFQATT and SNEGSKA (reference sequence). Trimming cost V 2 bases and J 0 bases, with 10 bases left between them. CDR3 DNA: TGCAGTGCTAGAAGTATACTAATGAACACTGAAGCTTTCTTT. This encodes CSARSILMNTEAFF.